This TCR beta chain came from a study of cytomegalovirus exposure and HLA in healthy donors. CDR1 GTSNPN and CDR2 SVGIG come from the germline V gene (reference sequence). The CDR3 totals 15 residues. V was clipped by 0 bases and J by 0 bases, with 8 bases between them. Whole-study results and caveats: Evidence from a later analysis indicated that most CMV-associated TCR beta chains looked HLA-restricted.

Primers included in the PCR were 60 Vbeta and 13 Jbeta primers. Here immunoSEQ multiplex PCR was the method, and the copy in TCRdb shows in-frame clones only, minus some. The top ten hold approximately 1.7% of the sample, which has 98,000 or so clones, around 80% seen once. The table lists this clone with a count of one. Its antigen remains unidentified. Sequences were obtained from PBMCs. The V gene is TRBV30, the J gene TRBJ2-2; D uncertain. This TCR was recovered from a woman between 35 and 50 years old in good health and CMV-seronegative. The CDR3 loop reads CAWSVGSANTGELFF. The CDR3, as DNA: TGTGCCTGGAGTGTAGGCAGCGCGAACACCGGGGAGCTGTTTTTT.